The 28 T cell receptor beta chains reported below all come from one sample, sequenced in a study of long-term antiretroviral therapy in people with HIV. immunoSEQ v3.0 was run at survey level. The protocol was immunoSEQ multiplex PCR, while the TCRdb copy is restricted to in-frame clones and leaves out a portion. The repertoire consists of tens of thousands of clones, with more than 75% occurring once and the leading ten covering approximately 0.93%. The sample here was unsorted PBMCs, taken 2 years after starting antiretroviral therapy. These receptors came from a man aged 50-59 years with HIV.

Details on this clone: Sequence at one end of the junction differs from germline and may be a read error. This chain links TRBV7-7 with TRBJ2-1; maybe TRBD1 (6 bases). CDR1 SSHAT and CDR2 FNYEAQ come from the germline V gene (reference sequence). There are 14 residues in the CDR3. The CDR3 sequence is CASSHSQGRNEQFF. The CDR3 DNA sequence: TGTGCTAGCAGCCATTCGCAGGGGCGCAATGAGCAGTTCTTC.

The V call is TRBV5-1, the J call TRBJ2-3; D is uncertain. Germline V lookup: CDR1 SGHRS, CDR2 YFSETQ. The V gene lost 0 bases and the J gene lost 0 bases, with 5 bases spanning the gap. This CDR3 is built from 14 residues. This CDR3 reads CASSLVGSTDTQYF. As DNA, the CDR3 is TGCGCCAGCAGCTTGGTGGGCAGCACAGATACGCAGTATTTT.

The chain employs TRBV5-1 and TRBJ2-1; no clear D. The CDR3 runs 13 residues. The V end lost 0 bases, the J end lost 5 bases, and 6 bases lay between the germline ends. Germline V gene lookup returns CDR1 SGHRS and CDR2 YFSETQ. DNA for the CDR3: TGCGCCAGCAGCTTGGTCCAGGACAATGAGCAGTTCTTC. It codes for CASSLVQDNEQFF.

This clone was observed a few times. The rearrangement uses TRBV28 and TRBJ1-5; a possible D gene is TRBD1 (6 bases). Trimming took 2 bases from V and 6 from J, leaving 11 bases between them. This CDR3 is 14 amino acids long. Germline V gene data show CDR1 as MDHEN and CDR2 as SYDVKM. The CDR3 nucleotides read TGTGCCAGCAGTTTAGGGGGGGGCGGTCAGCCCCAGCATTTT. Amino acid sequence: CASSLGGGGQPQHF.

The chain couples TRBV7-6 to TRBJ1-4; 7 nucleotides agree with TRBD1. This CDR3 is 14 amino acids long. Trimming at V came to 6 bases and at J to 0 bases, leaving 1 base not matched to a gene. The germline V gene encodes CDR1 SGHVS and CDR2 FNYEAQ. The CDR3 DNA is TGTGCCAGCAGGGGACAGCCAACTAATGAAAAACTGTTTTTT. Translation: CASRGQPTNEKLFF.

The chain joins TRBV6-6 to TRBJ2-5; 7 positions agree with TRBD1. The J call may be incorrect, as the DNA end agrees better with TRBJ2-7. The germline V gene encodes CDR1 MNHNY and CDR2 SVGAGI (reference sequence). There are 13 residues in the CDR3. CDR3 bases: TGTGCCAGCGGACGACAGGGTCCCTACGAGCAGTACTTC. It is translated as CASGRQGPYEQYF.

This rearrangement joins TRBV27 to TRBJ1-6; perhaps TRBD1 as D (6 bases). CDR1 and CDR2 (germline): MNHEY, SMNVEV (reference sequence). V lost 5 bases, J lost 10 bases, and 9 bases lay in between. The CDR3 covers 12 residues. The CDR3 spells CASSGGSSPLHF. DNA of the CDR3: TGTGCCAGCAGTGGGGGCAGCTCACCCCTCCACTTT.

V usage is TRBV7-2 and J usage is TRBJ2-7, with 10 bases that match TRBD1. The CDR3 consists of 16 residues. The V and J ends lost 6 bases and 5 bases, in that order; junction bases with no gene match: 13. Germline loops: CDR1 SGHTA, CDR2 FQGNSA. DNA of the CDR3: TGTGCCAGCAGTTTTACACCGGGACAGGGGAGACACGAGCAGTACTTC. Its translation is CASSFTPGQGRHEQYF.

V and J are TRBV5-6 and TRBJ2-5; possible D gene TRBD1, 5 bases. V was clipped by 1 base and J by 0 bases, with 10 bases between them. CDR1 is SGHDT, CDR2 YYEEEE, per germline. The CDR3 loop spans 15 amino acids. CDR3 in amino acids: CASSLRGGYQETQYF. As DNA, the CDR3 is TGTGCCAGCAGCTTGAGGGGCGGTTACCAAGAGACCCAGTACTTC.

The chain employs TRBV7-2 and TRBJ1-1; D might be TRBD1 (5 bases). CDR1 is SGHTA and CDR2 is FQGNSA in the germline V gene. This CDR3 has 14 amino acids. Trimming pared 2 bases from V and 3 bases from J, leaving 10 bases between. The CDR3 sequence: CASSLMTVDTEAFF. The CDR3 nucleotides read TGTGCCAGCAGCTTAATGACAGTGGACACTGAAGCTTTCTTT.

The chain has TRBV5-4 and TRBJ2-1; 12 bases are a match to TRBD2. Per the germline V gene, CDR1 is SGHNT and CDR2 is YYREEE (reference sequence). CDR3 length: 16 residues. J gave up 5 bases and V 4 bases, and 7 bases lay outside the gene matches. CDR3 nucleotide sequence: TGTGCCAGCAGCCCGAGTAGGACTAGCGGGAACAATGAGCAGTTCTTC. This sequence encodes CASSPSRTSGNNEQFF.

This chain connects TRBV14 to TRBJ1-1, with D uncertain. Looked up from germline, CDR1 is SGHDN and CDR2 is FVKESK. With 1 base removed from V and 3 bases from J, the gap between germline ends came to 9 bases. This CDR3 is built from 14 residues. CDR3 sequence reads: CASSQVYRHTEAFF. CDR3 nucleotide sequence: TGTGCCAGCAGCCAAGTATATCGACACACTGAAGCTTTCTTT.

CDR3 region: CASSVRGDTYEQYF. CDR3 sequence (DNA): TGTGCCAGCAGTGTCCGGGGGGATACCTACGAGCAGTACTTC. This chain links TRBV2 with TRBJ2-7, with 7 bases matching TRBD2. In germline, CDR1 is SNHLY, CDR2 FYNNEI. With V trimmed by 4 bases and J by 2 bases, 5 bases remained unmatched. This CDR3 spans 14 amino acids.

This chain uses TRBV19 with TRBJ2-2, with TRBD2 identical over 14 bases. CDR3 length equals 16 residues. The trim removed 6 bases at V and 6 bases at J, leaving 6 bases unmatched. Per the germline V gene, CDR1 is LNHDA and CDR2 is SQIVND (reference sequence). CDR3 nucleotide sequence: TGTGCCAGTAGCCGGACTAGCGGGAGGCGATCCGGGGAGCTGTTTTTT. Protein: CASSRTSGRRSGELFF.

J is TRBJ2-2 and V is TRBV7-9, with D unresolved. The V gene lost 5 bases and the J gene lost 7 bases, with 8 bases spanning the gap. CDR1 is SEHNR, CDR2 FQNEAQ, per germline (reference sequence). The CDR3 is 12 amino acids. As DNA, the CDR3 is TGTGCCAGCAGCGGGATAGGCGGGGAGCTGTTTTTT. Translated: CASSGIGGELFF.

This chain joins TRBV13 and TRBJ2-3; D gene uncertain. This CDR3 region has 13 residues. V was pared by 2 bases and J by 1 base, with 4 bases between. Germline-derived CDR1 and CDR2 are PRHDT and FYEKMQ (reference sequence). CDR3 loop: CASSLRGTDTQYF. The DNA of the CDR3 is TGTGCCAGCAGCTTACGAGGCACAGATACGCAGTATTTT.

J is TRBJ1-1 and V is TRBV15; D is ambiguous. The germline gives CDR1 LNHNV, CDR2 YYDKDF (reference sequence). CDR3 length: 12 amino acids. Trimming left V 3 bases short and J 10 bases short, with 12 bases between. CDR3 sequence reads: CATSSRGATAFF. CDR3 in DNA: TGTGCCACCAGCAGCCGCGGAGCCACAGCTTTCTTT.

The DNA of the CDR3 is TGTGCCAGCAGCTCCGGCCGAACGGAGGGCTCCTACGAGCAGTACTTC. Encoded protein: CASSSGRTEGSYEQYF. V and J are TRBV7-8 and TRBJ2-7; D is possibly TRBD2 (6 bases). Trimming left V 4 bases short and J 0 bases short, with 16 bases between. The CDR3 has 16 amino acids. Germline CDR1 and CDR2: SGHVS and FQNEAQ.

CDR3: CATAIYNEQFF. CDR3 coding DNA: TGTGCCACCGCGATTTATAATGAGCAGTTCTTC. The gene calls are TRBV28 and TRBJ2-1; D is unclear. Germline CDR1 is MDHEN and CDR2 is SYDVKM. The CDR3 totals 11 residues. Trimming left V 10 bases short and J 7 bases short, with 11 bases between.

The rearrangement links TRBV5-4 to TRBJ2-3; possibly TRBD1 for D (6 bases). Trimming removed 4 bases at V and 4 bases at J, with 19 bases between. The germline gives CDR1 SGHNT, CDR2 YYREEE (reference sequence). The CDR3 has 16 residues. CDR3 region: CASSPTYREEPDTQYF. CDR3 DNA sequence: TGTGCCAGCAGCCCAACATACAGGGAAGAGCCAGATACGCAGTATTTT.

Here the CDR3 DNA reads TGTGCCAGCAGCTTGTCTGATGGAGGCTCCTACGAGCAGTACTTC. Translation: CASSLSDGGSYEQYF. The V gene is TRBV7-8, the J gene TRBJ2-7; D is perhaps TRBD2 (5 bases). This CDR3 has 15 amino acids. The ends were cut back, 3 bases at V and 0 bases at J, with 12 bases in the middle. Germline V CDR1 and CDR2: SGHVS, FQNEAQ.

The V call is TRBV10-3, the J call TRBJ1-5; perhaps TRBD1 as D (6 bases). Germline CDR1 and CDR2: ENHRY and SYGVKD. Deletions cut 10 bases from V and 2 bases from J, with 12 bases between. The CDR3 totals 13 residues. The CDR3 coding sequence is TGTGCCAGCAGGGGAAGTGGCAATCAGCCCCAGCATTTT. It yields the protein CASRGSGNQPQHF.

The rearrangement links TRBV2 to TRBJ2-6; D is perhaps TRBD2 (6 bases). CDR1 is SNHLY, CDR2 FYNNEI, per germline. This CDR3 spans 16 amino acids. Trimming shortened V by 6 bases and J by 0 bases, and 12 bases separated the two germline ends. The CDR3 reads CASRGRSSSGANVLTF. As DNA, the CDR3 is TGTGCCAGCAGGGGGAGGAGTAGCTCTGGGGCCAACGTCCTGACTTTC. Drawing the rest from reference TRBV2 and TRBJ2-6, the complete variable domain is EPEVTQTPSHQVTQMGQEVILRCVPISNHLYFYWYRQILGQKVEFLVSFYNNEISEKSEIFDDQFSVERPDGSNFTLKIRSTKLEDSAMYFCASRGRSSSGANVLTFGAGSRLTVL.

The genes are TRBV27 and TRBJ1-4, with 9 positions matching TRBD1. This CDR3 region has 17 residues. CDR1 and CDR2 (germline): MNHEY, SMNVEV (reference sequence). Trimming cost V 3 bases and J 2 bases; bases outside gene matches: 7. CDR3 residues: CASSFTGTGRTNEKLFF. The CDR3 nucleotides are TGTGCCAGCAGTTTCACCGGGACAGGGAGGACTAATGAAAAACTGTTTTTT.

The chain has TRBV27 and TRBJ2-1; 8 bases agree with TRBD2. The CDR3 sequence is 15 residues long. Germline CDR1 and CDR2: MNHEY and SMNVEV (reference sequence). V lost 5 bases and J lost 4; bases outside the gene matches: 7. The chain's CDR3 is CASSPRVAGYNEQFF. In nucleotides, the CDR3 is TGTGCCAGCAGTCCCCGGGTAGCGGGATACAATGAGCAGTTCTTC.

This chain links TRBV5-8 with TRBJ2-7; possible D gene TRBD2, 5 bases. V lost 6 bases, J lost 0 bases, and 7 bases lay in between. The CDR3 spans 12 residues. Germline CDR1 and CDR2: SGHTS and YDEGEE. In nucleotides, the CDR3 is TGTGCCAGCACTCGGGGCTCCTACGAGCAGTACTTC. The encoded protein is CASTRGSYEQYF.

The chain employs TRBV30 and TRBJ2-2; a weak D match, TRBD1 (6 bases). Germline loops: CDR1 GTSNPN, CDR2 SVGIG (reference sequence). V was pared by 3 bases and J by 3 bases, with 17 bases between. The CDR3 covers 16 residues. CDR3 in amino acids: CAWSRRPGQDTGELFF. Here the CDR3 DNA reads TGTGCCTGGAGCCGCCGCCCGGGACAAGACACCGGGGAGCTGTTTTTT.

This clone was detected once. The chain is built from TRBV19 and TRBJ2-5, with no clear D. Germline V CDR1 and CDR2: LNHDA, SQIVND (reference sequence). Trimming took 2 bases from V and 1 from J, leaving 11 bases between them. The CDR3 covers 15 residues. The CDR3 reads CASSIQVAAQETQYF. DNA for the CDR3: TGTGCCAGTAGTATACAGGTCGCGGCCCAAGAGACCCAGTACTTC.